The 10 T cell receptor beta chains given below trace back to one sample, sequenced in a study of vaccination and CD4 T cells after COVID-19. CD4+ T cells that had been cultured provided DNA sequenced with the Oncomine TCR Beta short-read assay. Each CDR3 protein gets one entry after TCRdb re-called the PCR reads with MiXCR. The sample has 3,500 or so distinct CDR3 sequences, approximately 16% seen once. Treatment in this sample: roughly 11-day PBMC culture with coronavirus spike peptide pools or control peptides (ViraFEST assay). These receptors' targets are unknown. Sequencing was performed on CD4+ T cells from blood, cultured in vitro. These receptors were obtained from a human donor who had recovered from COVID-19.

This clonotype has only one observation. V usage is TRBV5-5 and J usage is TRBJ1-1, with 8 nucleotides matching TRBD1. This CDR3 is 18 amino acids long. V lost 4 bases to trimming and J lost 0 bases; unmatched junction nucleotides: 14. CDR1 is SGHKS, CDR2 YYEKEE, per germline (reference sequence). This CDR3 is CASSVVAGGFDMNTEAFF. The CDR3 bases are TGTGCCAGCAGCGTGGTCGCAGGGGGCTTCGACATGAACACTGAAGCTTTCTTT.

This clonotype was counted only a few times. This chain uses TRBV10-3 with TRBJ2-5; D not certain. Germline V gene sequence: CDR1 ENHRY, CDR2 SYGVKD. Trimming stripped 3 bases from V and 2 bases from J, with 10 bases between. The CDR3 covers 14 residues. The CDR3 sequence is CAISDRPGQETQYF. In DNA, the CDR3 is TGTGCCATCAGTGATCGTCCAGGACAAGAGACCCAGTACTTC.

This clonotype is termed medium-sized. The chain recombines TRBV20-1 with TRBJ1-5; D is unresolved. Trimming stripped 0 bases from V and 4 bases from J, with 10 bases between. Germline CDR1 reads DFQATT; CDR2 reads SNEGSKA (reference sequence). The CDR3 has 14 residues. The CDR3 sequence is CSARDEQWNQPQHF. The CDR3 nucleotides are TGCAGTGCTAGAGATGAACAGTGGAATCAGCCCCAGCATTTT.

In nucleotides, the CDR3 is TGCAGCGTTGATCCGGGACAGGGAGACACTGAAGCTTTCTTT. As protein: CSVDPGQGDTEAFF. The chain has TRBV29-1 and TRBJ1-1; 9 bases are shared with TRBD1. Germline V gene sequence: CDR1 SQVTM, CDR2 ANQGSEA. J gave up 3 bases and V 3 bases, and 5 bases lay outside the gene matches. The CDR3 sequence is 14 residues long.

The sample holds a few counts of this clonotype. The rearrangement joins TRBV7-2 to TRBJ2-3; 7 bases line up with TRBD2. Germline CDR1 and CDR2: SGHTA and FQGNSA. The junction had 6 bases not matched to a gene; V was cut back by 2 bases and J by 7 bases. The CDR3 consists of 14 residues. Written as DNA, the CDR3 is TGTGCCAGCAGCTTAAAGGTAGCGGGCTATACGCAGTATTTT. The encoded protein is CASSLKVAGYTQYF.

This clonotype was observed a handful of times. The chain couples TRBV20-1 to TRBJ1-2, with a possible D match to TRBD1 (5 bases). Germline CDR1 is DFQATT and CDR2 is SNEGSKA (reference sequence). The CDR3 is 16 residues long. The germline V and J ends were trimmed by 0 bases and 5 bases, with 19 bases remaining between them. CDR3 loop: CSARDNLGAGPYGYTF. The CDR3 bases are TGCAGTGCTAGAGATAATTTAGGGGCAGGGCCATATGGCTACACCTTC.

By sample fraction, this clonotype is medium-sized. The CDR3 coding sequence is TGTGCCAGCAGCTTAGCCGGGACAGGGAGCGGGACCCAGTACTTC. This codes for CASSLAGTGSGTQYF. This chain connects TRBV7-9 to TRBJ2-5; 9 positions match TRBD1. Germline V gene lookup returns CDR1 SEHNR and CDR2 FQNEAQ (reference sequence). J gave up 7 bases and V 0 bases, and 6 bases lay outside the gene matches. This CDR3 is 15 amino acids long.

The chain joins TRBV9 to TRBJ1-2; D remains ambiguous. CDR3 length: 13 residues. Deletions cut 0 bases from V and 5 bases from J, with 8 bases between. Germline V gene data show CDR1 as SGDLS and CDR2 as YYNGEE. CDR3 residues: CASSVGYRYGYTF. The DNA of the CDR3 is TGTGCCAGCAGCGTAGGTTACCGATATGGCTACACCTTC.

The table lists this clonotype with a few counts. V gene TRBV2 combines with J gene TRBJ1-5, with D maybe TRBD1 (6 bases). V was clipped by 6 bases and J by 4 bases, with 13 bases between them. The CDR3 loop spans 14 amino acids. The germline V gene encodes CDR1 SNHLY and CDR2 FYNNEI. The chain's CDR3 is CASRGGAGNQPQHF. CDR3 in DNA: TGTGCCAGCAGGGGGGGGGCTGGGAATCAGCCCCAGCATTTT.

The chain has TRBV29-1 and TRBJ1-2, with D maybe TRBD1 (6 bases). This CDR3 comprises 14 residues. Trimming stripped 2 bases from V and 0 bases from J, with 10 bases between. The germline V gene has CDR1 SQVTM and CDR2 ANQGSEA. CDR3 sequence: CSVEPGHPNYGYTF. The DNA of the CDR3 is TGCAGCGTTGAACCGGGACACCCTAACTATGGCTACACCTTC.